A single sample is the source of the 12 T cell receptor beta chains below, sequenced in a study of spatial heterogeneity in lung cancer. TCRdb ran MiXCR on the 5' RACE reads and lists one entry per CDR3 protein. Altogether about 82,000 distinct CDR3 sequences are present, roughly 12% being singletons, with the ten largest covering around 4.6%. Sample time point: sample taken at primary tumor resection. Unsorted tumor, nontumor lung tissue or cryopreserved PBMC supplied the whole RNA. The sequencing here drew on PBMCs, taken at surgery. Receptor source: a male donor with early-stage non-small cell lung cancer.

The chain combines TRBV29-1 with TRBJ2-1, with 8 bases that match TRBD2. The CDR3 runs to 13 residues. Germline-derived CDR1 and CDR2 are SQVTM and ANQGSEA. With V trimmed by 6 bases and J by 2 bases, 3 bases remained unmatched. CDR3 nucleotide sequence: TGCAGCGTGGAGCGGGAGACCTACAATGAGCAGTTCTTC. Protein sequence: CSVERETYNEQFF.

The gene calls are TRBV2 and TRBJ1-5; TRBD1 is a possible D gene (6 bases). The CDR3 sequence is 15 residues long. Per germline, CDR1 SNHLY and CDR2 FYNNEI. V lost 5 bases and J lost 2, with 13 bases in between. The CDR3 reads CASSLQGRGNQPQHF. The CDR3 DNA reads TGTGCCAGCAGTCTACAGGGTCGGGGCAATCAGCCCCAGCATTTT. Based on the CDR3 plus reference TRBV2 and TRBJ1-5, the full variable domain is EPEVTQTPSHQVTQMGQEVILRCVPISNHLYFYWYRQILGQKVEFLVSFYNNEISEKSEIFDDQFSVERPDGSNFTLKIRSTKLEDSAMYFCASSLQGRGNQPQHFGDGTRLSIL.

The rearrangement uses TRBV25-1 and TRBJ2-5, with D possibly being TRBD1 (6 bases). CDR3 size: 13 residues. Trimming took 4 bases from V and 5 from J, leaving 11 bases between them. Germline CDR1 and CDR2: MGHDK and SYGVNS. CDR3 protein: CASSGRGRETQYF. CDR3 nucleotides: TGTGCCAGCAGTGGCAGGGGCCGGGAGACCCAGTACTTC.

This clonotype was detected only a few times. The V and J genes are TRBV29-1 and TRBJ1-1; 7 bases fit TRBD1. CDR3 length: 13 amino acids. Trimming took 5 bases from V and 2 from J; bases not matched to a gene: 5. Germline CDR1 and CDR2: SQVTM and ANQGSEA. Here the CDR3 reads CSVYRGDNTEAFF. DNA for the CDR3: TGCAGCGTTTACAGGGGCGATAACACTGAAGCTTTCTTT.

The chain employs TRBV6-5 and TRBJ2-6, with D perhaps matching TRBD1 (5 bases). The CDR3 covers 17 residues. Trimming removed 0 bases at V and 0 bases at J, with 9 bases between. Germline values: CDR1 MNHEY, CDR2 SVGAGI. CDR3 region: CASSYSDRSSGANVLTF. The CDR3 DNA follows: TGTGCCAGCAGTTACTCTGACAGAAGCTCTGGGGCCAACGTCCTGACTTTC.

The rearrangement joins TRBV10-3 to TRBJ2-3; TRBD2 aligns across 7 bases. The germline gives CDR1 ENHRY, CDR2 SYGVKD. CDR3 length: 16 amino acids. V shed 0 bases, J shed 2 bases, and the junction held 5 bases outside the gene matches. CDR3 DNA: TGTGCCATCAGTGAGTCACGCGGGAGAGACACAGATACGCAGTATTTT. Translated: CAISESRGRDTDTQYF.

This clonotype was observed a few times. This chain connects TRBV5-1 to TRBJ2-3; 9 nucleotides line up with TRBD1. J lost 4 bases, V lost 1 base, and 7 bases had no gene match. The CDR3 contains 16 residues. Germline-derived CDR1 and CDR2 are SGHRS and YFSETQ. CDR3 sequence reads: CASSLLGTGIADTQYF. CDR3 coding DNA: TGCGCCAGCAGCTTGCTGGGGACAGGGATCGCAGATACGCAGTATTTT.

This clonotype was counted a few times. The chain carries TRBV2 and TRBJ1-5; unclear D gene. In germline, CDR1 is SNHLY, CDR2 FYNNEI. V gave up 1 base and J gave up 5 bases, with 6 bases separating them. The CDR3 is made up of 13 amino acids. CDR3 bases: TGTGCCAGCAGTGAAGGCGCCGATCAGCCCCAGCATTTT. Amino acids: CASSEGADQPQHF.

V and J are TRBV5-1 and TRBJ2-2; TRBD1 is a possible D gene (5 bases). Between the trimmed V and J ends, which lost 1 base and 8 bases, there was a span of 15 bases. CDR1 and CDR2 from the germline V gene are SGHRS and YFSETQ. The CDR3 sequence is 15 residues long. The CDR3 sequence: CASSLQGNSAGELFF. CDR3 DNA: TGCGCCAGCAGCTTGCAGGGAAATTCGGCGGGGGAGCTGTTTTTT.

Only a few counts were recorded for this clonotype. CDR3 in amino acids: CASSTQETQYF. The CDR3 DNA reads as TGTGCCAGTAGTACCCAAGAGACCCAGTACTTC. The genes are TRBV19 and TRBJ2-5; no firm D call. This CDR3 spans 11 amino acids. V lost 4 bases and J lost 1, with 1 base in between. Germline CDR1 and CDR2: LNHDA and SQIVND (reference sequence).

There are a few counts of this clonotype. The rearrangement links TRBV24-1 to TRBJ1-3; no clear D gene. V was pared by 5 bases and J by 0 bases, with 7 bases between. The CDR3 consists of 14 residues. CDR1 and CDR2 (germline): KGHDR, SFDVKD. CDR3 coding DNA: TGTGCCACCAGTGCGGGTTCCTCTGGAAACACCATATATTTT. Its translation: CATSAGSSGNTIYF.

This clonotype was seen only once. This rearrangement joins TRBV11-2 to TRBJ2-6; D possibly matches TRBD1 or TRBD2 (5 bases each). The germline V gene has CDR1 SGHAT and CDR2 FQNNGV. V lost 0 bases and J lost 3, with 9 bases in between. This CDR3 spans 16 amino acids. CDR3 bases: TGTGCCAGCAGCTTAGATCGGGGCGTTGGGGCCAACGTCCTGACTTTC. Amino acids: CASSLDRGVGANVLTF.